Below are 15 T cell receptor beta chains sequenced from a single sample in a study of blood T cell repertoires in COVID-19. Here immunoSEQ multiplex PCR was the method, and the copy in TCRdb shows in-frame clones only, minus some. Of about 110,000 clones detected, approximately 69% appear once; the ten largest clones hold about 6%. The sequenced sample was peripheral blood. The receptor set was obtained from a man older than 75 with acute or convalescent COVID-19.

The chain uses TRBV11-3 and TRBJ2-2; 12 bases map to TRBD2. J gave up 5 bases and V 5 bases, and 3 bases lay outside the gene matches. This CDR3 contains 15 residues. The germline V gene has CDR1 SGHNT and CDR2 YENEEA. Here the CDR3 reads CASSPGTSGTGELFF. In nucleotides, the CDR3 is TGTGCCAGCAGCCCCGGGACTAGCGGGACCGGGGAGCTGTTTTTT.

The chain is built from TRBV11-2 and TRBJ2-5, with TRBD2 identical over 11 bases. CDR1 and CDR2 (germline): SGHAT, FQNNGV. V was pared by 1 base and J by 7 bases, with 5 bases of the junction left unmatched. The CDR3 runs to 15 residues. The CDR3 loop reads CASSLGSGGAGTQYF. The CDR3, as DNA: TGTGCCAGCAGCTTAGGTAGCGGGGGGGCCGGGACCCAGTACTTC.

This clone was observed once. The chain joins TRBV7-8 to TRBJ2-4, with 9 bases fitting TRBD1. The V gene end was trimmed by 5 bases and the J gene end by 9 bases; junction bases not matched to a gene: 5. The CDR3 has 13 amino acids. The germline V gene has CDR1 SGHVS and CDR2 FQNEAQ. CDR3 amino acids: CASSLRGQGIQYF. DNA for the CDR3: TGTGCCAGCAGCCTTAGGGGACAGGGCATTCAGTACTTC.

The chain employs TRBV5-1 and TRBJ2-1, with 9 bases fitting TRBD1. After removal of 0 bases from V and 8 bases from J, the junction contained 12 bases not matched to a gene. CDR1 and CDR2 from the germline V gene are SGHRS and YFSETQ. The CDR3 is 17 residues long. Written as DNA, the CDR3 is TGCGCCAGCAGCTTGGGCCCACGGACAGGGGCTTATCATGAGCAGTTCTTC. This encodes CASSLGPRTGAYHEQFF.

This chain joins TRBV7-2 and TRBJ2-7, with 11 bases lining up with TRBD1. Germline V lookup: CDR1 SGHTA, CDR2 FQGNSA. The CDR3 has 15 amino acids. Losses at the gene ends were 2 bases for V and 7 bases for J; bases not matched to a gene: 7. The CDR3: CASSLTGQGGGEQYF. CDR3 nucleotide sequence: TGTGCCAGCAGCTTAACGGGACAGGGGGGTGGGGAGCAGTACTTC.

DNA for the CDR3: TGTGCCAGCAGCCCCCTTAGCGGGAGGCCTTACGAGCAGTACTTC. Its translation is CASSPLSGRPYEQYF. This chain uses TRBV5-5 with TRBJ2-7; 10 bases fit TRBD2. The V gene end was trimmed by 4 bases and the J gene end by 4 bases; junction bases not matched to a gene: 8. The CDR3 length is 15 residues. CDR1 is SGHKS, CDR2 YYEKEE, per germline (reference sequence).

The V gene is TRBV28, the J gene TRBJ2-7; TRBD1 matches 8 bases. This CDR3 has 16 residues. CDR1 and CDR2 from the germline V gene are MDHEN and SYDVKM. V gave up 5 bases and J gave up 3 bases; unmatched junction bases: 12. CDR3 DNA: TGTGCCAGCAGTATCCGCGGGACAGGAGGTTTCTACGAGCAGTACTTC. This sequence encodes CASSIRGTGGFYEQYF.

The J gene is TRBJ2-1, the V gene TRBV29-1; 13 nucleotides align to TRBD2. The germline CDR1 and CDR2 sequences are SQVTM and ANQGSEA. The CDR3 is made up of 16 amino acids. Unmatched junction bases numbered 9, after V lost 7 bases and J lost 3 bases. The DNA of the CDR3 is TGCAGCGCCAGGACTAGCGGGAGTCCCCGCTACAATGAGCAGTTCTTC. It translates to CSARTSGSPRYNEQFF.

V is TRBV7-9 and J is TRBJ2-7; 8 bases are shared with TRBD2. Trimming took 4 bases from V and 0 from J; bases not matched to a gene: 8. Germline V CDR1 and CDR2: SEHNR, FQNEAQ (reference sequence). The CDR3 is made up of 16 amino acids. The CDR3 sequence: CASSYLGGRSSYEQYF. CDR3 DNA sequence: TGTGCCAGCAGCTACCTCGGCGGGAGGAGCTCCTACGAGCAGTACTTC.

This clone was recorded once. V gene TRBV5-1 combines with J gene TRBJ1-4; maybe TRBD1 (6 bases). Between the trimmed V and J ends, which lost 2 bases and 8 bases, there was a span of 13 bases. Per germline, CDR1 SGHRS and CDR2 YFSETQ. The CDR3 loop spans 14 amino acids. CDR3 DNA: TGCGCCAGCAGCTTACAGGGAAGTAACGAAAAACTGTTTTTT. This translates into CASSLQGSNEKLFF.

The V call is TRBV5-1, the J call TRBJ1-4; 7 bases are a match to TRBD1. Trimming cost V 4 bases and J 13 bases; bases outside gene matches: 16. Germline V gene data show CDR1 as SGHRS and CDR2 as YFSETQ. The length of the CDR3 is 15 residues. CDR3: CASSPTGLEASGLFF. The CDR3 DNA sequence: TGCGCCAGCAGCCCGACAGGGTTGGAAGCTTCGGGACTGTTTTTT.

J is TRBJ2-2 and V is TRBV7-9, with 11 nucleotides matching TRBD2. CDR1 and CDR2 from the germline V gene are SEHNR and FQNEAQ (reference sequence). CDR3 length equals 16 residues. V lost 5 bases, J lost 4 bases, and 6 bases stayed unmatched. The CDR3 region is CASSLGTSGPTGELFF. For the CDR3, the DNA is TGTGCCAGCAGCCTCGGGACTAGCGGACCCACCGGGGAGCTGTTTTTT. The full variable domain, its missing parts supplied by reference TRBV7-9 and TRBJ2-2, is DTGVSQNPRHKITKRGQNVTFRCDPISEHNRLYWYRQTLGQGPEFLTYFQNEAQLEKSRLLSDRFSAERPKGSFSTLEIQRTEQGDSAMYLCASSLGTSGPTGELFFGEGSRLTVL.

This chain links TRBV5-1 with TRBJ2-1, with 11 bases fitting TRBD2. After removal of 2 bases from V and 5 bases from J, the junction contained 3 bases not matched to a gene. CDR3 length: 15 residues. Germline CDR1 and CDR2: SGHRS and YFSETQ. CDR3 amino acids: CASSFSGRDDNEQFF. The CDR3 coding sequence is TGCGCCAGCAGCTTTAGCGGGAGGGATGACAATGAGCAGTTCTTC.

CDR3 region: CASSLRDSRGTF. For the CDR3, the DNA is TGTGCCAGCTCTCTGCGGGACAGTCGTGGCACCTTC. V usage is TRBV21-1 and J usage is TRBJ1-2; the tabulated D call, TRBD1, remains unverified against the DNA. TRBV21-1 is termed a pseudogene. The CDR3 consists of 12 residues.

This clone was picked up one time. This chain uses TRBV7-2 with TRBJ2-3; no clear D. The CDR3 is 14 residues long. Per the germline V gene, CDR1 is SGHTA and CDR2 is FQGNSA. Trimming removed 1 base from V and 0 bases from J, with 5 bases in between. The CDR3 here is CASSLDQSTDTQYF. The CDR3 DNA reads TGTGCCAGCAGCTTAGACCAGAGCACAGATACGCAGTATTTT.